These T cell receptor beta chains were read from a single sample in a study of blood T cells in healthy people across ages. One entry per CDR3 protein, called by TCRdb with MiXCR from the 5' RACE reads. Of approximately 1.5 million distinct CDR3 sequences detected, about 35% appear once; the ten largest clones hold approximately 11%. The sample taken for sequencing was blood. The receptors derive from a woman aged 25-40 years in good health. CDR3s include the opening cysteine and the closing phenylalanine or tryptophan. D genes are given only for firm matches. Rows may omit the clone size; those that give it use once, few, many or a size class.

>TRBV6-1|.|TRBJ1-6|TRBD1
CASSTGGSSPLHF
TGTGCCAGCAGTACAGGGGGCAGCTCACCCCTCCACTTT
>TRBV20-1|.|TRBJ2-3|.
CSAEPIGGSTDTQYF
TGCAGTGCCGAGCCGATAGGGGGTAGCACAGATACGCAGTATTTT
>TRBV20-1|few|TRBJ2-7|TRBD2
CSARGVRTSGSEGSYEQYF
TGCAGTGCTAGGGGCGTGAGGACTAGCGGGAGTGAGGGCTCCTACGAGCAGTACTTC
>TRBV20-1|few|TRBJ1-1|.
CSATLGNTEAFF
TGCAGTGCTACCTTAGGTAACACTGAAGCTTTCTTT
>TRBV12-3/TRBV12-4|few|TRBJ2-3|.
CAVINSRAGSSDTQYF
TGTGCCGTAATCAACTCGAGGGCTGGGAGCTCAGATACGCAGTATTTT
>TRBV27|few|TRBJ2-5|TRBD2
CASRAGRAQYF
TGTGCCAGCAGGGCGGGGAGGGCCCAGTACTTC
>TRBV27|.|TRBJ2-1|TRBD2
CASSSEREGGNEQFF
TGTGCCAGCAGTTCCGAAAGGGAGGGAGGCAATGAGCAGTTCTTC
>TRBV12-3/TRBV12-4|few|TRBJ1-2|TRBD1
CASSSGTGGSFNYGYTF
TGTGCCAGCAGTTCCGGGACAGGGGGGTCCTTTAACTATGGCTACACCTTC
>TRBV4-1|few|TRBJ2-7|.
CASSQAPYFKGSSYEQYF
TGCGCCAGCAGCCAAGCCCCCTACTTTAAGGGAAGCTCCTACGAGCAGTACTTC
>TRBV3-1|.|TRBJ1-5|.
CANSQDSRPNQPQHF
TGTGCCAACAGCCAAGATTCACGACCAAATCAGCCCCAGCATTTT
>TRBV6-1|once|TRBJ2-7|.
CASGAGAWSYEQYF
TGTGCCAGCGGGGCCGGGGCCTGGTCCTACGAGCAGTACTTC
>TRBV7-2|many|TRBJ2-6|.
CASSLRSGSSGANVLTF
TGTGCCAGCAGCTTAAGAAGCGGTAGCTCTGGGGCCAACGTCCTGACTTTC
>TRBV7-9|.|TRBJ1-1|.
CASSSESTANTEAFF
TGTGCCAGCAGTTCCGAATCCACAGCAAACACTGAAGCTTTCTTT
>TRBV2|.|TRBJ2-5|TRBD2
CASSGATSGQETQYF
TGTGCCAGCAGTGGGGCGACTAGCGGTCAAGAGACCCAGTACTTC
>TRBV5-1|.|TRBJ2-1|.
CASSPGGQYEQFF
TGCGCCAGCAGCCCCGGGGGCCAGTATGAGCAGTTCTTC
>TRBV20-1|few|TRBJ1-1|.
CSAAPRSEAFF
TGCAGTGCGGCCCCCAGATCTGAAGCTTTCTTT
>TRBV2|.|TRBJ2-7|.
CASRADRLSYEQYF
TGTGCCAGCAGGGCGGACCGCTTATCCTACGAGCAGTACTTC
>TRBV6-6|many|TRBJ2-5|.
CASSDFSVETQYF
TGTGCCAGCAGTGACTTCAGCGTGGAGACCCAGTACTTC
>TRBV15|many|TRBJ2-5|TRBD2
CATSRASGGGETQYF
TGTGCCACCAGCAGAGCGAGCGGGGGCGGGGAGACCCAGTACTTC
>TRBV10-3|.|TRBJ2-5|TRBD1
CAISGPDRGRETQYF
TGTGCCATCAGTGGTCCGGACAGGGGGCGAGAGACCCAGTACTTC
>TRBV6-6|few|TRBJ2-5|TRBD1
CASSSGQGTQETQYF
TGTGCCAGCAGTTCCGGACAGGGAACCCAAGAGACCCAGTACTTC
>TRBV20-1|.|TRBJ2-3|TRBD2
CTLSGRRLAGGDTQYF
TGCACCTTGAGTGGGCGGAGGTTGGCGGGGGGAGATACGCAGTATTTT
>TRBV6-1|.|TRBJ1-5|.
CASSEAREYNQPQHF
TGTGCCAGCAGTGAAGCGCGAGAGTACAATCAGCCCCAGCATTTT
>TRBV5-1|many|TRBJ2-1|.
CASSPAPAGDNEQFF
TGCGCCAGCTCTCCCGCCCCAGCGGGCGACAATGAGCAGTTCTTC
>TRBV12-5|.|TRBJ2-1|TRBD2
CASGLGTSGWDEQFF
TGTGCTAGTGGTTTGGGGACTAGCGGGTGGGATGAGCAGTTCTTC
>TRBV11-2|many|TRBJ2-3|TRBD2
CASSLDRAGVSNTQYF
TGTGCCAGCAGCTTAGATCGGGCGGGGGTGTCGAATACGCAGTATTTT
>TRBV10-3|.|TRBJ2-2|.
CAISERGAVGGELFF
TGTGCCATCAGTGAGCGGGGGGCCGTTGGCGGGGAGCTGTTTTTT
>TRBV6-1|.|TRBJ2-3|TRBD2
CASTPGLAGGTDTQYF
TGTGCCAGCACCCCGGGACTAGCGGGAGGCACAGATACGCAGTATTTT
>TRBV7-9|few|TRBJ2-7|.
CASSPKGQTLSYEQYF
TGTGCCAGCAGCCCGAAAGGGCAGACTCTCTCCTACGAGCAGTACTTC
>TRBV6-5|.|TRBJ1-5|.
CASRRGLQQPQHF
TGTGCCAGCAGGAGAGGGCTCCAGCAGCCCCAGCATTTT
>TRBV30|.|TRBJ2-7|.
CAWDSRSYEQYF
TGTGCCTGGGACTCCCGCTCCTACGAGCAGTACTTC
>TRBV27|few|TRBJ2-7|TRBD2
CASSYGIAGERSEQYF
TGTGCCAGCAGTTATGGGATAGCGGGAGAACGGAGCGAGCAGTACTTC
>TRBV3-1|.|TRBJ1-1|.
CASSQGVRVRNTEAFF
TGTGCCAGCAGCCAAGGCGTGAGGGTTAGAAACACTGAAGCTTTCTTT
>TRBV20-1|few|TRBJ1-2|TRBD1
CSARRTGGASYGYTF
TGCAGTGCTAGGCGGACAGGGGGCGCCAGCTATGGCTACACCTTC
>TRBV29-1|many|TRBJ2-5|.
CSVAGGRETQYF
TGCAGCGTAGCTGGGGGCCGAGAGACCCAGTACTTC
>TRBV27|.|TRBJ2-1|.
CATSAGRNEQFF
TGTGCCACCTCGGCAGGCAGGAATGAGCAGTTCTTC
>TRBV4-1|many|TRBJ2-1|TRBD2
CASSSSSGVAYNEQFF
TGCGCCAGCAGCTCGTCTAGCGGAGTGGCCTACAATGAGCAGTTCTTC
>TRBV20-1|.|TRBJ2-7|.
CSATAWSYEQYF
TGCAGTGCTACGGCCTGGTCCTACGAGCAGTACTTC
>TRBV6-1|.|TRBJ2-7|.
CASRPGLQTYEQYF
TGTGCCAGCAGGCCAGGGCTACAAACCTACGAGCAGTACTTC
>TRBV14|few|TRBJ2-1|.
CATPWSDGVDCSEQFF
TGTGCCACCCCCTGGAGTGACGGGGTAGATTGTAGTGAGCAGTTCTTC
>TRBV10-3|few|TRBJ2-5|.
CASRAGEGTQYF
TGTGCCTCCAGGGCAGGAGAGGGGACCCAGTACTTC
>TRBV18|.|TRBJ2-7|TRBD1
CASSPNRQGATGEQYF
TGTGCCAGCTCACCCAATAGACAGGGGGCTACGGGCGAGCAGTACTTC
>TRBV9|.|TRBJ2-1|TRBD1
CASSAGGKQFF
TGTGCCAGCAGCGCAGGGGGTAAGCAGTTCTTC